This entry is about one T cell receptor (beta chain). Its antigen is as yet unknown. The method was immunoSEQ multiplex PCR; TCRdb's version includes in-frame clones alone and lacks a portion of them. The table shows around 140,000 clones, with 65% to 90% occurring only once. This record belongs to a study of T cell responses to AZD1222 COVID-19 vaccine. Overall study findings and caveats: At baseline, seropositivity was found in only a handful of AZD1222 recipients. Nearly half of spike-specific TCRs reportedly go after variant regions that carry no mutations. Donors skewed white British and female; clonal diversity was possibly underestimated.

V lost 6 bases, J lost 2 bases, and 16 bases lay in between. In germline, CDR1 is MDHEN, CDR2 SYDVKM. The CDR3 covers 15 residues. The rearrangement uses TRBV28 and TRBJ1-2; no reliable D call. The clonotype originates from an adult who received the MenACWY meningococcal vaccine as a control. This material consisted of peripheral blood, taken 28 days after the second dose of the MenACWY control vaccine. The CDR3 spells CASSPPQSGNYGYTF. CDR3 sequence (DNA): TGTGCCAGCAGCCCCCCGCAGTCGGGGAACTATGGCTACACCTTC.